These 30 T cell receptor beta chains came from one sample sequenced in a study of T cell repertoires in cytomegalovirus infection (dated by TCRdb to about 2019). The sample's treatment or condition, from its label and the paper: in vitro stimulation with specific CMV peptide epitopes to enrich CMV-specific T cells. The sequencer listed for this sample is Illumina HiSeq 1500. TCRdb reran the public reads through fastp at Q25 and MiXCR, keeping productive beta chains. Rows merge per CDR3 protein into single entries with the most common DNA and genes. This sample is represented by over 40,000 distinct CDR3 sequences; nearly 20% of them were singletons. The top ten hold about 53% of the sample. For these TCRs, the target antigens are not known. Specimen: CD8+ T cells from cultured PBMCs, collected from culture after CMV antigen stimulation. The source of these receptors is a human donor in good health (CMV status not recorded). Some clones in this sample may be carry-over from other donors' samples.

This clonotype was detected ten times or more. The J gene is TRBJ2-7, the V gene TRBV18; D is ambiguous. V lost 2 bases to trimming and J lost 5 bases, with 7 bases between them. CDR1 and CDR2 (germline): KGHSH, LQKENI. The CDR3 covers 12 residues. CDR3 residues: CASSPDRHEQYF. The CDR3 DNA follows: TGTGCCAGCTCACCAGATCGCCACGAGCAGTACTTC.

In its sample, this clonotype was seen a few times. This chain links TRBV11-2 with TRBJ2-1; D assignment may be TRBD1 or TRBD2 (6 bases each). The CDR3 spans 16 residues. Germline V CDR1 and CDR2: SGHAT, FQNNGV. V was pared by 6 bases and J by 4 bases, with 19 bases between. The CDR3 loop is CASRQRTGTSYNEQFF. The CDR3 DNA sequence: TGTGCCAGCAGGCAGAGAACAGGGACTTCTTACAATGAGCAGTTCTTC.

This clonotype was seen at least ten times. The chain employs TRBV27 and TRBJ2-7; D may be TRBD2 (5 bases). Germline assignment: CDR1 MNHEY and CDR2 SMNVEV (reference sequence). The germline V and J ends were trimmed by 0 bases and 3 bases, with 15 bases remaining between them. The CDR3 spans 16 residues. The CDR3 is CASSLSSSFAIYEQYF. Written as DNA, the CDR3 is TGTGCCAGCAGTTTATCCTCTAGCTTCGCCATCTACGAGCAGTACTTC.

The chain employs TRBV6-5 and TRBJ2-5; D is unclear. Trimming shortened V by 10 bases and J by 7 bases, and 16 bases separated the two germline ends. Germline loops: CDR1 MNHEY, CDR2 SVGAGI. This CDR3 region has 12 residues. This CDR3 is CANKQETGTQYF. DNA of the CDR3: TGTGCCAACAAGCAAGAGACTGGGACCCAGTACTTC.

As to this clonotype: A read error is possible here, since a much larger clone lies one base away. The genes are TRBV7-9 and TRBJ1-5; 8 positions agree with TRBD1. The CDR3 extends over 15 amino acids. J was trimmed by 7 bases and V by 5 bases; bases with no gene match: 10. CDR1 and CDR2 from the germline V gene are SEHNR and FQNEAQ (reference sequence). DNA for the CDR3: TGTGCCAGCAGCAAAACCGCGACAGGGGAACAGCCCCAGCATTTT. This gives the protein CASSKTATGEQPQHF.

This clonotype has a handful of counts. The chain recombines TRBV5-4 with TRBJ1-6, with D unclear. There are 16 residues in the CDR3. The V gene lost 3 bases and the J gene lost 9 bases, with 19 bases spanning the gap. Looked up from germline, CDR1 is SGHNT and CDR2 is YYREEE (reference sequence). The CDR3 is CASSSAPLSEGSPLHF. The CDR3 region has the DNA TGTGCCAGCAGCTCGGCCCCCCTTTCGGAGGGTTCACCCCTCCACTTT.

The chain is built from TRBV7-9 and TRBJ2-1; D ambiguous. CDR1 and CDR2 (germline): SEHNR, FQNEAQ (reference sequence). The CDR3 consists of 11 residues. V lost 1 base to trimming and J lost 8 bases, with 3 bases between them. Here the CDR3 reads CASSLDDEQFF. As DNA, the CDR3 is TGTGCCAGCAGCTTAGACGATGAGCAGTTCTTC.

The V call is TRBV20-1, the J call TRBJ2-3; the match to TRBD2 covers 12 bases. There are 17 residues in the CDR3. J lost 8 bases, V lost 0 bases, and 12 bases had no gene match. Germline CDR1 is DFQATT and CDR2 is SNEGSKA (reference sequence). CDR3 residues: CSARDYGLAGSGVTQYF. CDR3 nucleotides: TGCAGTGCTAGAGATTACGGACTAGCGGGGTCCGGGGTTACGCAGTATTTT.

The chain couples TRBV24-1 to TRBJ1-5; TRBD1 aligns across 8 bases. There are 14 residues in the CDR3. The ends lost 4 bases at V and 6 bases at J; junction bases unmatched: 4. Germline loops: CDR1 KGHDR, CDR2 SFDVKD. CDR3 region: CATSEGQGGQPQHF. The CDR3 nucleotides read TGTGCCACCAGTGAAGGACAGGGCGGTCAGCCCCAGCATTTT.

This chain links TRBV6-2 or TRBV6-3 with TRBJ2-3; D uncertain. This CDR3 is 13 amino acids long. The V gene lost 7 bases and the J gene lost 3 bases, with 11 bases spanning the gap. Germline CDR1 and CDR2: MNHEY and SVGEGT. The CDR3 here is CASTPGTTDTQYF. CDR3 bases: TGTGCCAGCACTCCCGGTACGACAGATACGCAGTATTTT.

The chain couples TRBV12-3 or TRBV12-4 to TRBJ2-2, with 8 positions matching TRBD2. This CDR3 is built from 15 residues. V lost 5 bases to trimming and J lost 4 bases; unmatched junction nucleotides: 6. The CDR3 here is CASSATSGLTGELFF. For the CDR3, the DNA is TGTGCCAGCAGTGCTACTAGCGGACTCACCGGGGAGCTGTTTTTT.

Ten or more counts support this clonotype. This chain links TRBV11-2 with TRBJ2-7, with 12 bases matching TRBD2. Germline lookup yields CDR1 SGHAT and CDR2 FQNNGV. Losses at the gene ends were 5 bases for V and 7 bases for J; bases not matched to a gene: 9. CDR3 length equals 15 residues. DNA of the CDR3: TGTGCCAGCAGCCCCCGACTAGCGGGGGTGGGGGAGCAGTACTTC. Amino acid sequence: CASSPRLAGVGEQYF.

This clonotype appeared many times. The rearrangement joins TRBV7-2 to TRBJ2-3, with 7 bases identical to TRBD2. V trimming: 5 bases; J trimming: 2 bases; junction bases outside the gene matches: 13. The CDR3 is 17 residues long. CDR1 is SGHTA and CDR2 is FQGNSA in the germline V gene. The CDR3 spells CASSRPTGGPDTDTQYF. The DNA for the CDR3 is TGTGCCAGCAGCCGACCGACGGGGGGTCCAGACACAGATACGCAGTATTTT.

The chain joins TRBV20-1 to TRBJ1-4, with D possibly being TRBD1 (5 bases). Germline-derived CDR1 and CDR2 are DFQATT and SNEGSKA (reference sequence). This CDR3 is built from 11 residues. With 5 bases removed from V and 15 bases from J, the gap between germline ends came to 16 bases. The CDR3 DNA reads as TGCAGTGCTGAGAGAGGGACGGAGATGTTTTTT. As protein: CSAERGTEMFF.

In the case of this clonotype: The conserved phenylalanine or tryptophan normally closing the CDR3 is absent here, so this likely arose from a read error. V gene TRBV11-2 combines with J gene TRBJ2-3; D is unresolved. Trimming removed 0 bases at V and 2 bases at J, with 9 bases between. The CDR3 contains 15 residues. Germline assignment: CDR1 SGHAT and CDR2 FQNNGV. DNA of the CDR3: TGTGCCAGCAGCTTAGAAGGCCCGAACACAGATACGCAGTATTTA. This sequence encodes CASSLEGPNTDTQYL.

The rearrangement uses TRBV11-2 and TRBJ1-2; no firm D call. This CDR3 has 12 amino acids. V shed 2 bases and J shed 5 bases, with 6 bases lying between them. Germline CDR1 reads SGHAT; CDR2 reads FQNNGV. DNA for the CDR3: TGTGCCAGCAGCTTAACCGAATATGGCTACACCTTC. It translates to CASSLTEYGYTF.

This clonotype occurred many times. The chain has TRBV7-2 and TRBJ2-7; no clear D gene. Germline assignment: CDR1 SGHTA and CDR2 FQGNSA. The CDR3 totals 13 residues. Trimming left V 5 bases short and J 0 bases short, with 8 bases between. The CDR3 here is CASSTSGSYEQYF. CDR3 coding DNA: TGTGCCAGCAGCACCTCGGGCTCCTACGAGCAGTACTTC.

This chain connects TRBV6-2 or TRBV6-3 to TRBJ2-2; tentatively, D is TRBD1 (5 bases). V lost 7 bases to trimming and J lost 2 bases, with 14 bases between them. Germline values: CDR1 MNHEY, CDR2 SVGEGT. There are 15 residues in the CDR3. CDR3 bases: TGTGCCAGCAACCCGAGGACAATAAACACCGGGGAGCTGTTTTTT. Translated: CASNPRTINTGELFF.

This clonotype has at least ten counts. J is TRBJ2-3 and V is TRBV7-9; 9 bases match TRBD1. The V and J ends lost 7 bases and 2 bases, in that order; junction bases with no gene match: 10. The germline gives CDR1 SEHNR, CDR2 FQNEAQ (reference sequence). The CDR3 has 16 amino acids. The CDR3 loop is CASTGYRGRDTDTQYF. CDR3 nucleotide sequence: TGTGCCAGCACCGGATACAGGGGGCGCGACACAGATACGCAGTATTTT.

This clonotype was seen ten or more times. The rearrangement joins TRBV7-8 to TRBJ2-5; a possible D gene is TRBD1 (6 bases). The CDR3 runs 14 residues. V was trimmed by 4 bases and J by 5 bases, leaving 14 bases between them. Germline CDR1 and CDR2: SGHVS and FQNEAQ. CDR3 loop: CASSSLQGWETQYF. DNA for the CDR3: TGTGCCAGCAGCTCCCTACAGGGTTGGGAGACCCAGTACTTC.

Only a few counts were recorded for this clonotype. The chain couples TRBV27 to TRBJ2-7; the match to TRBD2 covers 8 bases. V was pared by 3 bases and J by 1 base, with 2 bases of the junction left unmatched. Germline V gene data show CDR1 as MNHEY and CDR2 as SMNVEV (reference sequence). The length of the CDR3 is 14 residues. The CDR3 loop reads CASSFGGESYEQYF. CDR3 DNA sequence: TGTGCCAGCAGTTTCGGGGGGGAGTCCTACGAGCAGTACTTC.

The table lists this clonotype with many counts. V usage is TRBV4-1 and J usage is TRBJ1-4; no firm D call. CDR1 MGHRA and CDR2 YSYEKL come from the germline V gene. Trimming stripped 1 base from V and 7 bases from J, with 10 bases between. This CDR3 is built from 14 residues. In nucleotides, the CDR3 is TGCGCCAGCAGCCAAGTTAGTCTCGGTGAAAAACTGTTTTTT. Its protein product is CASSQVSLGEKLFF.

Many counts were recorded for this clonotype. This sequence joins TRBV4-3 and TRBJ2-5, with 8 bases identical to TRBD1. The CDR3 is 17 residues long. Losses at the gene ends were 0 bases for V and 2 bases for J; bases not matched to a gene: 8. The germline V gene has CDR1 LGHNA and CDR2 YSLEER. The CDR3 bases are TGCGCCAGCAGCCAAGATGTAGGCAGGGGGCTGCAAGAGACCCAGTACTTC. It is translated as CASSQDVGRGLQETQYF.

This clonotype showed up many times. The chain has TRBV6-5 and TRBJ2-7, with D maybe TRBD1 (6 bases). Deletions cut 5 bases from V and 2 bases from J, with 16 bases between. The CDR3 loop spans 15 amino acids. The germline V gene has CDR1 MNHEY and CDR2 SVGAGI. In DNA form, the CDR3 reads TGTGCCAGCAGTCCCGGGACAACGATTACCTACGAGCAGTACTTC. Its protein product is CASSPGTTITYEQYF.

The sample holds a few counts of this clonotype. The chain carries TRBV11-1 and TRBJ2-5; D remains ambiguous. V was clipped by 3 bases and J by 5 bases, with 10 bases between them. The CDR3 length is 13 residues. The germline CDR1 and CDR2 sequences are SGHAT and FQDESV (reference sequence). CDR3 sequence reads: CASSFSVSETQYF. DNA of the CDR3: TGTGCCAGCAGCTTCTCTGTATCGGAGACCCAGTACTTC.

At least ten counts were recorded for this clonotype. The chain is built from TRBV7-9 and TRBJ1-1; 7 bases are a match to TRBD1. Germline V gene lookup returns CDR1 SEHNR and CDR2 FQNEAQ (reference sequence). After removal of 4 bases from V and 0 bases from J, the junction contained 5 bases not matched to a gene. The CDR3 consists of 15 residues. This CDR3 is CASSSRTGMNTEAFF. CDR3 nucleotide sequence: TGTGCCAGCAGCTCAAGGACAGGCATGAACACTGAAGCTTTCTTT.

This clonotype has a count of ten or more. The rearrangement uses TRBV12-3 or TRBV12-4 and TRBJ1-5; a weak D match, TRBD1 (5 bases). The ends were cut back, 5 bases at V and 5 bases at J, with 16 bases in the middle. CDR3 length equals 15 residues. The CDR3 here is CASSTPRWGDQPQHF. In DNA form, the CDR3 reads TGTGCCAGCAGTACCCCCCGGTGGGGGGATCAGCCCCAGCATTTT.

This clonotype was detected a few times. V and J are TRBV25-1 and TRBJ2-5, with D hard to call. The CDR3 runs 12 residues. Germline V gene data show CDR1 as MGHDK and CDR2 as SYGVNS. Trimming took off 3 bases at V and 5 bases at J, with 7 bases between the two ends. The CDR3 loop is CASSETTETQYF. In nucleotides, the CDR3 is TGTGCCAGCAGTGAGACCACGGAGACCCAGTACTTC.

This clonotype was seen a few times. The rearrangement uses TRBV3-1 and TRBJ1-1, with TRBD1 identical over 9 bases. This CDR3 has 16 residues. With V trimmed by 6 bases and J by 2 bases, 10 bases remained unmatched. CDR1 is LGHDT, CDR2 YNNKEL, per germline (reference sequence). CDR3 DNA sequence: TGTGCCAGCAGTCTCCCGGGACAGGGACCAAACACTGAAGCTTTCTTT. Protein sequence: CASSLPGQGPNTEAFF.

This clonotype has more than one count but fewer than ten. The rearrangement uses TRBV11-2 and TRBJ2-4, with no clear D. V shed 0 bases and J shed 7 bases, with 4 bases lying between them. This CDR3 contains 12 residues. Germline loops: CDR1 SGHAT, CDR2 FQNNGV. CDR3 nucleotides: TGTGCCAGCAGCTTAGAACAGAACATTCAGTACTTC. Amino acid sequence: CASSLEQNIQYF.